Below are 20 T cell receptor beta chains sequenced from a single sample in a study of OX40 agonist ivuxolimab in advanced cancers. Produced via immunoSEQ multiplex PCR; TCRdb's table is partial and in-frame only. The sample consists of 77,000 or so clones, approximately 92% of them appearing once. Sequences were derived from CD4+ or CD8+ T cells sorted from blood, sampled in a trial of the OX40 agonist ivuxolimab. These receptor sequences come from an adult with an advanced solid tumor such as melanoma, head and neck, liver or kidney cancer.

This chain's CDR3 is CASSQRSGNSDSGNTIYF. The CDR3 DNA follows: TGCGCCAGCAGTCAACGCAGTGGGAACAGTGACTCTGGAAACACCATATATTTT. The chain couples TRBV23-1 to TRBJ1-3; no firm D call. TRBV23-1 is given ORF status, its function remaining uncertain. V was pared by 2 bases and J by 0 bases, with 17 bases between. The length of the CDR3 is 18 residues.

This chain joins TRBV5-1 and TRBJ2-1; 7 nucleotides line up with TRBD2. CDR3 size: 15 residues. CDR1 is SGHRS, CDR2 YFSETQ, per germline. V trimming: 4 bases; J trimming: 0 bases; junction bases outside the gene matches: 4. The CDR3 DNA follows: TGCGCCAGCAGCCTGGGGGGGATCTCCTACAATGAGCAGTTCTTC. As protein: CASSLGGISYNEQFF.

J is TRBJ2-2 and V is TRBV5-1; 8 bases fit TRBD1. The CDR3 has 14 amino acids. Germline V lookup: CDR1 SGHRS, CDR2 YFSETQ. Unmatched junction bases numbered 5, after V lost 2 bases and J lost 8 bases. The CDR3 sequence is CASSFQGAGGELFF. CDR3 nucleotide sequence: TGCGCCAGCAGCTTTCAGGGGGCAGGTGGGGAGCTGTTTTTT.

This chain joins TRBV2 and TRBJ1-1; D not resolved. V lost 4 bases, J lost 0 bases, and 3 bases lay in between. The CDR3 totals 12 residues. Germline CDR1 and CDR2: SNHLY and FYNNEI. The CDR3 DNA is TGTGCCAGCAGTGTTGTGAACACTGAAGCTTTCTTT. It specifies CASSVVNTEAFF.

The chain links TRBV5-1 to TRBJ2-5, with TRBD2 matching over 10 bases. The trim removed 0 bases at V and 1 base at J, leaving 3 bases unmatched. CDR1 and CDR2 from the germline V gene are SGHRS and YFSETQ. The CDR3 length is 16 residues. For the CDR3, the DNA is TGCGCCAGCAGCTTGGTCGTAGCGGGGGGCCAAGAGACCCAGTACTTC. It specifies CASSLVVAGGQETQYF.

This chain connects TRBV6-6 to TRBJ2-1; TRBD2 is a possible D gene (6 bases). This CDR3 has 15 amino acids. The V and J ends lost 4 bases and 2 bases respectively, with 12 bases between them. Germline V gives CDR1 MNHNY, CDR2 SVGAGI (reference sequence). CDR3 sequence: CASSSGTSTYNEQFF. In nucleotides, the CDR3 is TGTGCCAGCAGTTCCGGGACTTCCACCTACAATGAGCAGTTCTTC.

CDR3 loop: CASSWAQGQETQYF. The DNA of the CDR3 is TGCGCCAGCAGCTGGGCTCAGGGACAAGAGACCCAGTACTTC. This chain connects TRBV5-1 to TRBJ2-5; TRBD1 is a possible D gene (5 bases). Per germline, CDR1 SGHRS and CDR2 YFSETQ. Trimming stripped 3 bases from V and 2 bases from J, with 11 bases between. This CDR3 spans 14 amino acids.

The CDR3 sequence: CASTKDSSYEQYF. In DNA, the CDR3 is TGTGCCAGCACCAAGGACAGCTCCTACGAGCAGTACTTC. The J gene is TRBJ2-7, the V gene TRBV28, with a tentative D call TRBD1 (6 bases). The CDR3 has 13 amino acids. Germline V gene sequence: CDR1 MDHEN, CDR2 SYDVKM. Trimming removed 7 bases at V and 0 bases at J, with 10 bases between.

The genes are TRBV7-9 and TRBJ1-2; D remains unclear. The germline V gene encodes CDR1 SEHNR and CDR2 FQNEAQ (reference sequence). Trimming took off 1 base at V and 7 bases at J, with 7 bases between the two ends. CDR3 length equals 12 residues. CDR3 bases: TGTGCCAGCAGCTTAGTCCCAGGTGGCTACACCTTC. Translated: CASSLVPGGYTF.

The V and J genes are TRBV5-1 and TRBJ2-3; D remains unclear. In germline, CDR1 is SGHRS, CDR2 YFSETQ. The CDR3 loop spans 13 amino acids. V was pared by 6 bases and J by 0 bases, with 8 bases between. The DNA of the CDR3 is TGCGCCAGCAAGAACTTCAGCACAGATACGCAGTATTTT. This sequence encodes CASKNFSTDTQYF.

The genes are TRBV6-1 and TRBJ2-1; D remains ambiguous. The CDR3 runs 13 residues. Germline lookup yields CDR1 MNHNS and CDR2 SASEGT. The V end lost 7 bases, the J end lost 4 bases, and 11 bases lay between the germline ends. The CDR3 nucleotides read TGTGCCAGCACCCCTCGGACGTACAATGAGCAGTTCTTC. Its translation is CASTPRTYNEQFF.

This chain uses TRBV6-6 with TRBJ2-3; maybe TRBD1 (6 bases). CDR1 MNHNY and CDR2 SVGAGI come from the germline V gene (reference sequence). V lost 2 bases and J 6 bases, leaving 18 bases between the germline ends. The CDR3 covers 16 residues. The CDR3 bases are TGTGCCAGCAGTTACGACCGGGACACCGCATCCGATACGCAGTATTTT. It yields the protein CASSYDRDTASDTQYF.

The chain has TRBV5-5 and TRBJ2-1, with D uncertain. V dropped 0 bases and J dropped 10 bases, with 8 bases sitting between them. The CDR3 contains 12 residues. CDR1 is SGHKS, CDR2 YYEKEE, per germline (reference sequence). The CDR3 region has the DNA TGTGCCAGCAGCTTGGCCGTTGGAGAGCAGTTCTTC. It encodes CASSLAVGEQFF.

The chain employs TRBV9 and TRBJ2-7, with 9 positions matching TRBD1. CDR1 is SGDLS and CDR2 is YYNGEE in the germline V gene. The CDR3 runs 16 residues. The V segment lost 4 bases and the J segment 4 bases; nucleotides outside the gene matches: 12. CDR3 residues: CASSYRTGAMGYEQYF. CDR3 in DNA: TGTGCCAGCAGCTACCGGACAGGGGCAATGGGTTACGAGCAGTACTTC.

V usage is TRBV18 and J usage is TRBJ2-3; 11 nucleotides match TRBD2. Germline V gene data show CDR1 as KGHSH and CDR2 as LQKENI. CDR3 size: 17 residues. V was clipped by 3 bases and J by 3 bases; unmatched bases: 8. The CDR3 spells CASSPYTSGRGTDTQYF. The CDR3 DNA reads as TGTGCCAGCTCACCGTATACTAGCGGGAGAGGAACAGATACGCAGTATTTT.

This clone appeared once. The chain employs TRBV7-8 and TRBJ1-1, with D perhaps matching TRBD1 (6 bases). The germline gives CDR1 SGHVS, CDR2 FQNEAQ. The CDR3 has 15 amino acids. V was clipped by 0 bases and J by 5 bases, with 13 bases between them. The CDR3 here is CASSLAEGGRTEAFF. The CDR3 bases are TGTGCCAGCAGCTTAGCGGAGGGGGGGCGGACTGAAGCTTTCTTT.

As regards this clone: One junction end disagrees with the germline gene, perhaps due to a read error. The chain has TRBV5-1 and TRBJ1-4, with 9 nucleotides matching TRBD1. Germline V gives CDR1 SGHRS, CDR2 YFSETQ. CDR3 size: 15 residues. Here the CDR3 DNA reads TGCGTCAGCAGCTTTGGGGACAGGGAATATGAAAAACTGTTTTTT. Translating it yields CVSSFGDREYEKLFF.

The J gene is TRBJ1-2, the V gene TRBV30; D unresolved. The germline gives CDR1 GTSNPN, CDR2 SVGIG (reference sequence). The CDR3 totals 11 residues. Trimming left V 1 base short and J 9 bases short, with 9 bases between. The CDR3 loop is CAWSGQVRYTF. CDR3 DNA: TGTGCCTGGAGTGGGCAGGTCCGCTACACCTTC.

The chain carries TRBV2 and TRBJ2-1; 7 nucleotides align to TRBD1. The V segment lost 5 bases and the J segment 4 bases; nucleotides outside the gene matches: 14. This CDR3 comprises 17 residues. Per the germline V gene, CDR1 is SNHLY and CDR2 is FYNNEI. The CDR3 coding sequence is TGTGCCAGCAGTTCTACAACCGGGACAGCATCATACAATGAGCAGTTCTTC. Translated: CASSSTTGTASYNEQFF.

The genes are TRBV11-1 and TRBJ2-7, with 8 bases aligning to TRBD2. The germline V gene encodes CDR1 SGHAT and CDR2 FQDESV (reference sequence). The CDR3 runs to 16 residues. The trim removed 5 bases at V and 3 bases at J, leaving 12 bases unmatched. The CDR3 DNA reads TGTGCCAGCAGCATGACCGGGACTAGGGGGGACTACGAGCAGTACTTC. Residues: CASSMTGTRGDYEQYF.